This TCR beta chain originates from a study of T cells in Graves' hyperthyroidism and ophthalmopathy. This clonotype was found a few times. Its antigen is undetermined. Calling Graves' hyperthyroidism stable meant ophthalmopathy did not progress within 18 months. Uncontrolled infection, other autoimmune disease, pregnancy or lactation led to exclusion. This sample holds PBMCs from under 11 ml fresh peripheral blood. Germline V lookup: CDR1 LGHNA, CDR2 YSLEER. The CDR3 covers 15 residues. Trimming cost V 0 bases and J 7 bases; bases outside gene matches: 3. Amplified TCR beta CDR3 regions derived from RNA transcripts. The HTBI primer set was used in a first-round RT-PCR of the TCR CDR3. TCRdb called the multiplex PCR reads again in MiXCR, with one record for every CDR3 protein. The sample yields hundreds of thousands of distinct CDR3 sequences, 38% seen once. Findings and caveats of the study: Among clonotypes expanded in thyroid above 0.001, most were also found in blood.

This TCR derives from a young man with Graves' hyperthyroidism. Material: blood. The rearrangement joins TRBV4-3 to TRBJ1-4, with TRBD1 matching over 9 bases. CDR3 in amino acids: CASSQEGTGIEKLFF. For the CDR3, the DNA is TGCGCCAGCAGCCAAGAAGGGACAGGGATTGAAAAACTGTTTTTT.